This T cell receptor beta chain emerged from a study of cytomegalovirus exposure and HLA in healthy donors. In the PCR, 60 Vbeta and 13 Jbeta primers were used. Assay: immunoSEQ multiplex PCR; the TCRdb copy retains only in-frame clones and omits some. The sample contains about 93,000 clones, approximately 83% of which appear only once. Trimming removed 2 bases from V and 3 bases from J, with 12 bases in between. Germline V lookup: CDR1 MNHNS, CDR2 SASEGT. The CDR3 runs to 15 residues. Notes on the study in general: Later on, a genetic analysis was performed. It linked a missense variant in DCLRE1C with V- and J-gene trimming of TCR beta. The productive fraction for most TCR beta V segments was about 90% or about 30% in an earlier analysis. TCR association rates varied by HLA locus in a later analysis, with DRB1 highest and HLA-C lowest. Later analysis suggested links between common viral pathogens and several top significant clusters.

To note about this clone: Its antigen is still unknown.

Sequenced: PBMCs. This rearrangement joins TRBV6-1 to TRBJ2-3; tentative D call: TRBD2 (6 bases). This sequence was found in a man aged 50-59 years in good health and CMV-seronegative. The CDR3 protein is CASSERSGRTDTQYF. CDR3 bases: TGTGCCAGCAGTGAAAGGAGCGGGCGGACAGATACGCAGTATTTT.